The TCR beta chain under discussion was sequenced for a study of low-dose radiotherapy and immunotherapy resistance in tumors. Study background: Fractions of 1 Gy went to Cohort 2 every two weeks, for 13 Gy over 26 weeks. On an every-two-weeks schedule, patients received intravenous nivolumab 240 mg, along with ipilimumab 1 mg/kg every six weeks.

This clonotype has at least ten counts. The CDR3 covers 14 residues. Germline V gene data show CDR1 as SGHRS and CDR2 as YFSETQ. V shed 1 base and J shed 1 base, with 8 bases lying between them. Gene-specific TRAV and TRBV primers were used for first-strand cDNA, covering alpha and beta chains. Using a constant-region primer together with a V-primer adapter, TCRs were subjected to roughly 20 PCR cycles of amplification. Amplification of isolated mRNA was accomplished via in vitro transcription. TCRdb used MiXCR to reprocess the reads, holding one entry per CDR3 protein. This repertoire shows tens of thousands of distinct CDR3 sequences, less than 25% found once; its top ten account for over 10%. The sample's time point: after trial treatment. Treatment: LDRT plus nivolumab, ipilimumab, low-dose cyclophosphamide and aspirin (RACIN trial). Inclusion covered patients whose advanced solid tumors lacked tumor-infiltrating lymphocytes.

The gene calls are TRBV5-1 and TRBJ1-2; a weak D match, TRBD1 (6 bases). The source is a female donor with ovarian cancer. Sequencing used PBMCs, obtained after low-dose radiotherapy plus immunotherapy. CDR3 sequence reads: CASSLTGNNYGYTF. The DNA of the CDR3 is TGCGCCAGCAGCTTGACAGGGAATAACTATGGCTACACCTTC.